This T cell receptor beta chain was documented in a study of identical twins. Points from the study as a whole: Fewer insertions were carried by abundant cord blood beta clonotypes, but none was seen in memory repertoires. Twins showed weaker excess sharing in their beta out-of-frame sequences.

The CDR3 sequence is 15 residues long. Between the trimmed V and J ends, which lost 6 bases and 3 bases, there was a span of 18 bases. The table lists this clonotype with a few counts. Its antigen is not known. TCRdb reprocessed the 5' RACE reads via MiXCR and lists one record per CDR3 protein. The table has fewer than 500,000 distinct CDR3 sequences, about 13% seen once. This sample also belongs to another study, concerning yellow fever vaccine responses in identical twins. That source reports: A vaccine T cell response that seemed partly convergent and partly personalized was reported in twins.

V gene TRBV12-3 or TRBV12-4 combines with J gene TRBJ2-7, with a possible D match to TRBD1 (5 bases). The TCR comes from a woman younger than 30 in good health. Material: CD4+ T cells sorted from blood. In nucleotides, the CDR3 is TGTGCCAGCAGCATTGAGCGACAGACGAACTACGAGCAGTACTTC. Its protein product is CASSIERQTNYEQYF.